This T cell receptor (beta chain) is from a study of cytomegalovirus exposure and HLA in healthy donors. This clone was observed once. The PCR made use of 60 Vbeta and 13 Jbeta primers. Method: immunoSEQ multiplex PCR; TCRdb's copy keeps in-frame clones and lacks some. Altogether 73,000 or so clones are present, 70% to 90% being singletons, with the ten largest covering approximately 7%. The CDR3 contains 19 residues. Germline-derived CDR1 and CDR2 are KGHSH and LQKENI. Trimming shortened V by 4 bases and J by 0 bases, and 22 bases separated the two germline ends. There was no recording of CMV serostatus for this donor.

This chain links TRBV18 with TRBJ2-1; a possible D gene is TRBD1 (6 bases). Material for sequencing was PBMCs. The sequence was collected from a human donor in good health. The chain's CDR3 is CASSQTGMRSFSSYNEQFF. The CDR3 DNA reads as TGTGCCAGCTCACAAACAGGGATGCGGTCGTTTAGCTCCTACAATGAGCAGTTCTTC.